This note documents a single T cell receptor (beta chain) sequence. Its target is unknown. Sequencing used immunoSEQ multiplex PCR; TCRdb keeps in-frame clones, though not all of them. This sample has 100,000 to 150,000 clones; approximately 84% occur once, and the top ten carry about 2.9%. The time point is: pretreatment peripheral blood. Metastatic or locally advanced urothelial carcinoma was present in the patients. This entry is derived from a study of PD-L1 blockade in urothelial cancer. Study overall: Men with urothelial cancer arising in the bladder made up about 90% of the roughly 29 patients.

Germline V gene data show CDR1 as SGHNT and CDR2 as YYREEE (reference sequence). CDR3 length: 12 residues. The V and J ends lost 1 base and 4 bases respectively, with 6 bases between them. Study findings and constraints: Durable-benefit patients had greater expansion of tumor-associated blood clones at 3 weeks.

The specimen comprised PBMCs, sampled around atezolizumab (anti-PD-L1) treatment. The V call is TRBV5-4, the J call TRBJ2-7; a possible D gene is TRBD1 (5 bases). This clonotype was sampled from a man aged 45 to 65 with urothelial cancer. The CDR3 region is CASSLTGYEQYF. CDR3 sequence (DNA): TGTGCCAGCAGCTTGACAGGTTACGAGCAGTACTTC.